A single sample is the source of the 31 T cell receptor beta chains below, sequenced in a study of control samples from healthy donors and cancer patients. Assay: immunoSEQ multiplex PCR; the TCRdb copy retains only in-frame clones and omits some. The repertoire has approximately 99,000 clones, approximately 84% of them found once; the top ten carry 6.5%. The sample was blood. The receptors originated from a man aged 18 to 35 in good health.

This chain links TRBV7-6 with TRBJ1-2; the D is unclear. Per the germline V gene, CDR1 is SGHVS and CDR2 is FNYEAQ. The CDR3 spans 17 residues. The ends were cut back, 5 bases at V and 7 bases at J, with 26 bases in the middle. The CDR3 loop is CASSPGVRMWSDGGYTF. CDR3 nucleotide sequence: TGTGCCAGCAGCCCCGGGGTGAGGATGTGGAGCGACGGTGGCTACACCTTC.

The rearrangement links TRBV7-2 to TRBJ2-4; 10 nucleotides line up with TRBD1. Trimming at V came to 4 bases and at J to 0 bases, leaving 3 bases not matched to a gene. This CDR3 contains 16 residues. Germline V lookup: CDR1 SGHTA, CDR2 FQGNSA. In nucleotides, the CDR3 is TGTGCCAGCAGCTCGGGACAGGGGATAGCCAAAAACATTCAGTACTTC. Residues: CASSSGQGIAKNIQYF. Variable domain in full (rest from reference TRBV7-2 and TRBJ2-4): GAGVSQSPSNKVTEKGKDVELRCDPISGHTALYWYRQSLGQGLEFLIYFQGNSAPDKSGLPSDRFSAERTGGSVSTLTIQRTQQEDSAVYLCASSSGQGIAKNIQYFGAGTRLSVL.

V gene TRBV19 combines with J gene TRBJ1-3; possible D gene TRBD1, 6 bases. V lost 7 bases, J lost 0 bases, and 10 bases lay in between. The CDR3 is 14 residues long. Per germline, CDR1 LNHDA and CDR2 SQIVND (reference sequence). CDR3 sequence: CASTDRLSGNTIYF. The CDR3 coding sequence is TGTGCCAGTACCGACAGGCTCTCTGGAAACACCATATATTTT.

This sequence joins TRBV2 and TRBJ1-6, with a possible D match to TRBD1 (5 bases). Trimming stripped 4 bases from V and 4 bases from J, with 8 bases between. Germline V gene sequence: CDR1 SNHLY, CDR2 FYNNEI. CDR3 length: 14 residues. CDR3: CASSGGRYNSPLHF. The CDR3 bases are TGTGCCAGCAGTGGGGGCAGATATAATTCACCCCTCCACTTT.

CDR3: CASSSPGLAGGNTGELFF. The CDR3 bases are TGCGCCAGCAGCTCCCCGGGACTAGCGGGGGGGAACACCGGGGAGCTGTTTTTT. The chain recombines TRBV5-1 with TRBJ2-2; 15 bases fit TRBD2. Germline trimming cut 3 bases from V and 1 base from J; bases unmatched to any gene: 4. Germline loops: CDR1 SGHRS, CDR2 YFSETQ. CDR3 length: 18 amino acids.

The genes are TRBV7-2 and TRBJ2-1; D possibly matches TRBD1 or TRBD2 (5 bases each). Germline CDR1 SGHTA, CDR2 FQGNSA. There are 17 residues in the CDR3. Trimming left V 1 base short and J 6 bases short, with 19 bases between. CDR3 in DNA: TGTGCCAGCAGCTTAGGTTATGCCACTGGGGACGCCAATGAGCAGTTCTTC. This encodes CASSLGYATGDANEQFF.

The chain links TRBV30 to TRBJ2-5, with D perhaps TRBD1 or TRBD2 (5 bases each). The V end lost 3 bases, the J end lost 1 base, and 9 bases lay between the germline ends. The CDR3 runs 13 residues. Looked up from germline, CDR1 is GTSNPN and CDR2 is SVGIG (reference sequence). DNA of the CDR3: TGTGCCTGGAGATGGGACGGCCAAGAGACCCAGTACTTC. It encodes CAWRWDGQETQYF.

The chain links TRBV18 to TRBJ2-2; D is uncertain. This CDR3 has 13 residues. The germline V and J ends were trimmed by 3 bases and 7 bases, with 9 bases remaining between them. CDR1 KGHSH and CDR2 LQKENI come from the germline V gene. In DNA, the CDR3 is TGTGCCAGCTCACCCGGACGGTTCGGGGAGCTGTTTTTT. This gives the protein CASSPGRFGELFF.

The V gene is TRBV5-5, the J gene TRBJ2-5; TRBD2 might be the D (6 bases). This CDR3 is built from 19 residues. CDR1 is SGHKS, CDR2 YYEKEE, per germline (reference sequence). Trimming shortened V by 2 bases and J by 5 bases, and 28 bases separated the two germline ends. CDR3 bases: TGTGCCAGCAGCTTTTTCGAGCGAACGGGGGTTCGGATTCAGGAGACCCAGTACTTC. This sequence encodes CASSFFERTGVRIQETQYF.

The chain joins TRBV5-6 to TRBJ2-1, with 9 bases that match TRBD1. J lost 5 bases, V lost 3 bases, and 9 bases had no gene match. This CDR3 comprises 16 residues. CDR1 is SGHDT, CDR2 YYEEEE, per germline. The CDR3 loop is CASSYKIRTGDNEQFF. The DNA for the CDR3 is TGTGCCAGCAGCTATAAAATAAGGACAGGGGACAATGAGCAGTTCTTC.

The chain recombines TRBV5-1 with TRBJ1-1; no firm D call. The ends were cut back, 4 bases at V and 4 bases at J, with 14 bases in the middle. Per the germline V gene, CDR1 is SGHRS and CDR2 is YFSETQ. This CDR3 spans 14 amino acids. The CDR3 bases are TGCGCCAGCAGCCTTGTGGATGGCGGCACTGAAGCTTTCTTT. It translates to CASSLVDGGTEAFF.

This clone was picked up one time. This rearrangement joins TRBV5-1 to TRBJ2-5, with 7 bases matching TRBD1. From germline, CDR1 is SGHRS and CDR2 YFSETQ. V lost 5 bases, J lost 5 bases, and 6 bases stayed unmatched. The CDR3 loop spans 13 amino acids. The CDR3 DNA sequence: TGCGCCAGCAGACAGGGGCTTGGGGAGACCCAGTACTTC. Translation: CASRQGLGETQYF.

This chain connects TRBV11-2 to TRBJ2-5, with TRBD2 matching over 11 bases. The germline CDR1 and CDR2 sequences are SGHAT and FQNNGV. V gave up 7 bases and J gave up 4 bases; unmatched junction bases: 14. The CDR3 loop spans 17 amino acids. The CDR3 DNA reads TGTGCCAGCACCGGGGGGGCTAGCGGGGGGCTGGGAGAGACCCAGTACTTC. Residues: CASTGGASGGLGETQYF.

This clone was seen only a few times. This chain connects TRBV4-2 to TRBJ1-6, with 9 nucleotides matching TRBD1. CDR1 LGHNA and CDR2 YNFKEQ come from the germline V gene. The CDR3 runs 17 residues. Trimming removed 1 base from V and 7 bases from J; junction bases left unmatched: 8. CDR3 in amino acids: CASSQVGQGGPNSPLHF. As DNA, the CDR3 is TGTGCCAGCAGCCAAGTGGGACAGGGCGGGCCAAATTCACCCCTCCACTTT.

This chain joins TRBV28 and TRBJ1-1, with a tentative D call TRBD1 (5 bases). Germline CDR1 MDHEN, CDR2 SYDVKM. This CDR3 spans 13 amino acids. V shed 6 bases and J shed 9 bases, with 17 bases lying between them. CDR3: CASSLSGWGKAFF. DNA for the CDR3: TGTGCCAGCAGCCTCTCTGGCTGGGGGAAAGCTTTCTTT. Full variable domain (outside the CDR3, taken from reference TRBV28 and TRBJ1-1): DVKVTQSSRYLVKRTGEKVFLECVQDMDHENMFWYRQDPGLGLRLIYFSYDVKMKEKGDIPEGYSVSREKKERFSLILESASTNQTSMYLCASSLSGWGKAFFGQGTRLTVV.

The V and J genes are TRBV24-1 and TRBJ2-1; 10 bases agree with TRBD1. Germline V gene sequence: CDR1 KGHDR, CDR2 SFDVKD. The CDR3 length is 19 residues. With 4 bases clipped from V and 2 bases from J, the junction kept 13 bases outside the gene matches. The CDR3 loop is CATSELGQGRDLTYNEQFF. The CDR3, as DNA: TGTGCCACCAGTGAACTGGGACAGGGGAGGGACTTGACCTACAATGAGCAGTTCTTC.

The chain couples TRBV24-1 to TRBJ1-2; 9 bases fit TRBD1. The V gene end was trimmed by 5 bases and the J gene end by 8 bases; junction bases not matched to a gene: 8. There are 14 residues in the CDR3. Germline-derived CDR1 and CDR2 are KGHDR and SFDVKD. In DNA form, the CDR3 reads TGTGCCACCAGTGCAACCGGGACAGGGTCCGGCTACACCTTC. It codes for CATSATGTGSGYTF.

This CDR3 reads CASSQDLMAGRNTEAFF. CDR3 DNA: TGTGCCAGCAGCCAAGACCTAATGGCAGGGAGGAACACTGAAGCTTTCTTT. The chain employs TRBV14 and TRBJ1-1, with D possibly TRBD1 on 5 matching bases. Germline V CDR1 and CDR2: SGHDN, FVKESK. The CDR3 runs to 17 residues. Trimming left V 0 bases short and J 1 base short, with 15 bases between. Full variable domain (outside the CDR3, taken from reference TRBV14 and TRBJ1-1): EAGVTQFPSHSVIEKGQTVTLRCDPISGHDNLYWYRRVMGKEIKFLLHFVKESKQDESGMPNNRFLAERTGGTYSTLKVQPAELEDSGVYFCASSQDLMAGRNTEAFFGQGTRLTVV.

In its sample, this clone was seen a few times. The J gene is TRBJ2-4, the V gene TRBV3-1 (or the pseudogene TRBV3-2); 8 nucleotides line up with TRBD1. The J segment lost 9 bases and the V segment lost 3 bases, leaving 7 bases of the junction unmatched. Germline assignment: CDR1 LGHDT and CDR2 YNNKEL (reference sequence). The CDR3 has 14 residues. The DNA of the CDR3 is TGTGCCAGCAGCCACAGAGACAGGGGAGGCATTCAGTACTTC. This translates into CASSHRDRGGIQYF.

The chain recombines TRBV6-6 with TRBJ1-1, with D uncertain. Germline CDR1 reads MNHNY; CDR2 reads SVGAGI (reference sequence). V dropped 4 bases and J dropped 5 bases, with 8 bases sitting between them. CDR3 size: 12 residues. CDR3 protein: CASSSVQTEAFF. CDR3 nucleotides: TGTGCCAGCAGTTCCGTTCAGACTGAAGCTTTCTTT.

A few counts support this clone. The rearrangement joins TRBV18 to TRBJ1-2, with D tentatively TRBD1 (5 bases). CDR1 is KGHSH and CDR2 is LQKENI in the germline V gene. The CDR3 extends over 15 amino acids. Trimming stripped 5 bases from V and 2 bases from J, with 15 bases between. The CDR3 sequence: CASSSGGTLNYGYTF. The DNA for the CDR3 is TGTGCCAGCTCATCTGGGGGGACGTTGAACTATGGCTACACCTTC.

This chain uses TRBV6-2 or TRBV6-3 with TRBJ1-1; 7 nucleotides line up with TRBD1. Germline trimming cut 4 bases from V and 4 bases from J; bases unmatched to any gene: 9. The length of the CDR3 is 15 residues. The germline V gene encodes CDR1 MNHEY and CDR2 SVGEGT. CDR3 sequence: CASSSPTPGGTEAFF. DNA of the CDR3: TGTGCCAGCAGTTCGCCCACGCCAGGGGGCACTGAAGCTTTCTTT.

This clone was seen just once. The V call is TRBV11-2, the J call TRBJ2-2; no clear D. The CDR3 has 16 amino acids. The V gene's germline CDR1 is SGHAT and CDR2 FQNNGV. Deletions cut 1 base from V and 1 base from J, with 10 bases between. Here the CDR3 DNA reads TGTGCCAGCAGCTTAGCACTGCTTGGGAACACCGGGGAGCTGTTTTTT. It translates to CASSLALLGNTGELFF.

This clone was seen only once. The J gene is TRBJ1-5, the V gene TRBV3-1 (or the pseudogene TRBV3-2); a weak D match, TRBD1 (6 bases). The CDR3 is 13 residues long. The V end was cut by 6 bases, the J end by 5 bases, with 11 bases between. Germline lookup yields CDR1 LGHDT and CDR2 YNNKEL (reference sequence). CDR3 sequence (DNA): TGTGCCAGCAGTCGGGACACAGATCAGCCCCAGCATTTT. Translating gives CASSRDTDQPQHF.

This clone was seen ten or more times. The chain employs TRBV5-1 and TRBJ2-7; TRBD1 matches at 9 bases. The junction had 13 bases not matched to a gene; V was cut back by 6 bases and J by 6 bases. This CDR3 comprises 15 residues. The germline CDR1 and CDR2 sequences are SGHRS and YFSETQ. The DNA for the CDR3 is TGCGCCAGCAACCCAACAGGGGGCCCCGATGGCGAGCAGTACTTC. Translation: CASNPTGGPDGEQYF.

V and J are TRBV6-5 and TRBJ2-4, with a possible D match to TRBD1 (6 bases). Germline assignment: CDR1 MNHEY and CDR2 SVGAGI. This CDR3 has 16 amino acids. Trimming left V 4 bases short and J 0 bases short, with 13 bases between. The CDR3, as DNA: TGTGCCAGCAGTTCGCCCGCCAGGGGAGCCAAAAACATTCAGTACTTC. It translates to CASSSPARGAKNIQYF.

The chain employs TRBV6-1 and TRBJ2-1; D could derive from TRBD1 or TRBD2 (5 bases each). Germline V CDR1 and CDR2: MNHNS, SASEGT. The CDR3 totals 14 residues. The V end was cut by 2 bases, the J end by 2 bases, with 7 bases between. CDR3 DNA sequence: TGTGCCAGCAGTGAATGGGGGACCTACAATGAGCAGTTCTTC. Protein: CASSEWGTYNEQFF.

For the CDR3, the DNA is TGTGCCAGCAGTGAGGGACTGTCCTACGAGCAGTACGTC. Protein product: CASSEGLSYEQYV. The chain carries TRBV6-1 and TRBJ2-7; D possibly corresponds to TRBD2 (6 bases). The CDR3 totals 13 residues. From germline, CDR1 is MNHNS and CDR2 SASEGT. The germline V and J ends were trimmed by 3 bases and 1 base, with 7 bases remaining between them.

The V and J genes are TRBV5-1 and TRBJ1-2; 7 bases fit TRBD1. The CDR3 sequence is 16 residues long. With V trimmed by 5 bases and J by 2 bases, 12 bases remained unmatched. Germline loops: CDR1 SGHRS, CDR2 YFSETQ. DNA for the CDR3: TGCGCCAGCAGTCTGGGAACGGGGGACAGAAACTATGGCTACACCTTC. It specifies CASSLGTGDRNYGYTF.

The CDR3 loop reads CASSHRRGQGATDTQYF. CDR3 bases: TGCGCCAGCAGCCACCGGCGAGGACAGGGGGCGACAGATACGCAGTATTTT. This chain connects TRBV4-3 to TRBJ2-3; the match to TRBD1 covers 11 bases. Trimming cost V 3 bases and J 3 bases; bases outside gene matches: 8. Germline V CDR1 and CDR2: LGHNA, YSLEER. The CDR3 consists of 17 residues.

The chain joins TRBV9 to TRBJ2-3; maybe TRBD1 (6 bases). The CDR3 is made up of 16 amino acids. CDR1 SGDLS and CDR2 YYNGEE come from the germline V gene. The V gene lost 0 bases and the J gene lost 0 bases, with 11 bases spanning the gap. The CDR3 DNA sequence: TGTGCCAGCAGCGTAGAAGGGGGACCTAGCACAGATACGCAGTATTTT. Translated, it gives CASSVEGGPSTDTQYF.